What follows are 9 T cell receptor beta chains derived from one specimen sequenced in a study of monozygotic twins with inflammatory bowel disease. With the 5' RACE reads reprocessed, TCRdb shows one record per CDR3 protein and no DNA. Its table records roughly 330,000 distinct CDR3 sequences. Source material: blood. The source of these receptors is a human donor with ulcerative colitis or Crohn's disease, or a healthy co-twin of an affected twin (not recorded which).

The chain recombines TRBV27 with TRBJ2-3; the TRBD2 assignment by TCRdb is unverifiable without DNA. From germline, CDR1 is MNHEY and CDR2 SMNVEV (reference sequence). The CDR3 length is 13 residues. CDR3 in amino acids: CASASGSTDTQYF.

This sequence joins TRBV18 and TRBJ2-3; TCRdb proposes TRBD2, but this gene call is untestable without DNA. Germline CDR1 reads KGHSH; CDR2 reads LQKENI. The CDR3 length is 18 residues. The chain's CDR3 is CASSPPRGPSLESDTQYF.

This rearrangement joins TRBV12-3 or TRBV12-4 to TRBJ2-5; TCRdb picks TRBD1, but there is no DNA to check that call. The CDR3 is 15 residues long. The CDR3 region is CASSDGTGGTETQYF.

This rearrangement joins TRBV27 to TRBJ2-7. There are 13 residues in the CDR3. Germline V CDR1 and CDR2: MNHEY, SMNVEV (reference sequence). The chain's CDR3 is CASSLKWANEQYF.

The chain carries TRBV7-2 and TRBJ2-3; TCRdb indicates TRBD2, and absent DNA this call remains unverified. This CDR3 contains 16 residues. Germline values: CDR1 SGHTA, CDR2 FQGNSA. The CDR3 sequence is CASLPGKRGFTDTQYF.

The chain uses TRBV28 and TRBJ2-3; TCRdb selects TRBD1, and the lack of DNA leaves this call unchecked. The CDR3 contains 15 residues. Germline values: CDR1 MDHEN, CDR2 SYDVKM. This CDR3 reads CAIRGSQYSTDTQYF.

J is TRBJ1-1 and V is TRBV20-1; TCRdb's D gene call, TRBD1, goes unchecked for lack of DNA. This CDR3 contains 16 residues. Germline CDR1 DFQATT, CDR2 SNEGSKA (reference sequence). Here the CDR3 reads CSARNGGGFGNTEAFF.

The V gene is TRBV4-1, the J gene TRBJ1-4; the TRBD1 assignment by TCRdb is unverifiable without DNA. CDR3 length: 15 residues. Germline values: CDR1 MGHRA, CDR2 YSYEKL. The CDR3 region is CASSQTQGPLEKLFF.

This chain joins TRBV28 and TRBJ2-1; with no DNA, the TCRdb D assignment of TRBD1 cannot be verified. In germline, CDR1 is MDHEN, CDR2 SYDVKM. This CDR3 contains 18 residues. This chain's CDR3 is CASSLWKGQDPYLDEQFF.